This TCR beta chain was retrieved from a study of T cell changes during pregnancy in multiple sclerosis. Clones were read by immunoSEQ multiplex PCR, and TCRdb kept only the in-frame ones, dropping some. The sample holds about 68,000 clones; about nine tenths are singletons and the top ten take 1.4% to 1.5%. Germline loops: CDR1 MGHDK, CDR2 SYGVNS. V was cut by 9 bases and J by 5 bases, with 20 bases left in between. This CDR3 region has 14 residues. The chain carries TRBV25-1 and TRBJ2-7, with a possible D match to TRBD1 (6 bases). Sample: peripheral blood, taken in the third trimester of pregnancy. The clonotype originates from a female donor with multiple sclerosis, enrolled in a pregnancy study. This chain's CDR3 is CASTRNQGSHEQYF. DNA of the CDR3: TGTGCCAGTACGAGGAACCAGGGGTCCCACGAGCAGTACTTC.